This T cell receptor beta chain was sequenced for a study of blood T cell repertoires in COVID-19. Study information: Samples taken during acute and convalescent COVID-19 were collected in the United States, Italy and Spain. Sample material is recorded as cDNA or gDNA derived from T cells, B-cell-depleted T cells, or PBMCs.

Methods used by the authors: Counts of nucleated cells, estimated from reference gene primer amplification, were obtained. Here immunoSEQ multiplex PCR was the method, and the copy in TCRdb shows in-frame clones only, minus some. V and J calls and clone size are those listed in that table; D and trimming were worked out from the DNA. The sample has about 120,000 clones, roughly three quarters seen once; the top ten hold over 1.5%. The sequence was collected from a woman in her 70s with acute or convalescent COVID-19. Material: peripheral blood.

Here the CDR3 DNA reads TGTGCCAGCAGCTTGCCCAGGGTTACGTATGGCTACACCTTC. Translating gives CASSLPRVTYGYTF. V usage is TRBV7-2 and J usage is TRBJ1-2, with D possibly being TRBD1 (5 bases). Between the trimmed V and J ends, which lost 3 bases and 5 bases, there was a span of 13 bases. The V gene's germline CDR1 is SGHTA and CDR2 FQGNSA. The CDR3 spans 14 residues. Drawing the rest from reference TRBV7-2 and TRBJ1-2, the complete variable domain is GAGVSQSPSNKVTEKGKDVELRCDPISGHTALYWYRQSLGQGLEFLIYFQGNSAPDKSGLPSDRFSAERTGGSVSTLTIQRTQQEDSAVYLCASSLPRVTYGYTFGSGTRLTVV.